These 26 T cell receptor beta chains were all obtained from the same sample, sequenced in a study of shared T cell receptors in the human thymus. This table comes from immunoSEQ multiplex PCR, and its TCRdb copy is limited to in-frame clones, with some not included. The data hold roughly 550,000 clones, with roughly 74% observed a single time. The same data also went into a second study, on human thymus T cells.

Sequencing was carried out using thymocytes. The receptors here all came from a boy in the first two years of life with a congenital heart defect.

The chain carries TRBV29-1 and TRBJ2-4; TRBD1 agrees at 12 bases. This CDR3 has 14 residues. Germline V gene sequence: CDR1 SQVTM, CDR2 ANQGSEA. After removal of 4 bases from V and 6 bases from J, the junction contained 4 bases not matched to a gene. The CDR3 spells CSVGDRGPGNIQYF. The CDR3 region has the DNA TGCAGCGTTGGGGACAGGGGGCCTGGAAACATTCAGTACTTC.

The chain combines TRBV5-1 with TRBJ2-2; tentative D call: TRBD2 (6 bases). Trimming cost V 7 bases and J 0 bases, with 13 bases left between them. The CDR3 consists of 15 residues. CDR1 and CDR2 (germline): SGHRS, YFSETQ. Written as DNA, the CDR3 is TGCGCCAGCTACGGGGGACGGCCGAACACCGGGGAGCTGTTTTTT. Residues: CASYGGRPNTGELFF. The full variable domain, completed using reference TRBV5-1 and TRBJ2-2, is KAGVTQTPRYLIKTRGQQVTLSCSPISGHRSVSWYQQTPGQGLQFLFEYFSETQRNKGNFPGRFSGRQFSNSRSEMNVSTLELGDSALYLCASYGGRPNTGELFFGEGSRLTVL.

J is TRBJ1-2 and V is TRBV5-6; D is ambiguous. This CDR3 has 14 amino acids. The V and J ends lost 4 bases and 5 bases respectively, with 15 bases between them. Germline CDR1 is SGHDT and CDR2 is YYEEEE. CDR3 sequence reads: CASSHLSSNYGYTF. The CDR3 bases are TGTGCCAGCAGCCACCTGTCGAGCAATTATGGCTACACCTTC.

The V call is TRBV5-1, the J call TRBJ2-1; possible D gene TRBD2, 6 bases. Between the trimmed V and J ends, which lost 4 bases and 5 bases, there was a span of 16 bases. The CDR3 loop spans 15 amino acids. From germline, CDR1 is SGHRS and CDR2 YFSETQ. CDR3 DNA sequence: TGCGCCAGCAGCCAGGAGGGGACGATGCACAATGAGCAGTTCTTC. This translates into CASSQEGTMHNEQFF. The full variable domain, its missing parts supplied by reference TRBV5-1 and TRBJ2-1, is KAGVTQTPRYLIKTRGQQVTLSCSPISGHRSVSWYQQTPGQGLQFLFEYFSETQRNKGNFPGRFSGRQFSNSRSEMNVSTLELGDSALYLCASSQEGTMHNEQFFGPGTRLTVL.

The rearrangement uses TRBV28 and TRBJ2-7, with 11 nucleotides matching TRBD2. This CDR3 spans 16 amino acids. V dropped 5 bases and J dropped 4; count of bases not matched to a gene: 10. Germline V gene data show CDR1 as MDHEN and CDR2 as SYDVKM. CDR3 DNA: TGTGCCAGCAGTCAATACAAACTAGCGGGAGAATACGAGCAGTACTTC. It encodes CASSQYKLAGEYEQYF.

This clone was picked up a small number of times. J is TRBJ2-1 and V is TRBV2; 10 bases are a match to TRBD2. CDR1 SNHLY and CDR2 FYNNEI come from the germline V gene. V was pared by 3 bases and J by 4 bases, with 3 bases of the junction left unmatched. CDR3 length: 15 residues. The CDR3 sequence: CASSDLAGAYNEQFF. The CDR3, as DNA: TGTGCCAGCAGTGACCTAGCGGGAGCTTACAATGAGCAGTTCTTC.

The V and J genes are TRBV30 and TRBJ2-3; 7 bases align to TRBD2. V lost 4 bases, J lost 2 bases, and 3 bases stayed unmatched. Germline assignment: CDR1 GTSNPN and CDR2 SVGIG (reference sequence). The CDR3 covers 13 residues. CDR3: CAWKAGPTDTQYF. The CDR3 DNA is TGTGCCTGGAAAGCGGGACCCACAGATACGCAGTATTTT. Variable domain in full (rest from reference TRBV30 and TRBJ2-3): SQTIHQWPATLVQPVGSPLSLECTVEGTSNPNLYWYRQAAGRGLQLLFYSVGIGQISSEVPQNLSASRPQDRQFILSSKKLLLSDSGFYLCAWKAGPTDTQYFGPGTRLTVL.

This clone was counted between two and nine times. The J gene is TRBJ2-3, the V gene TRBV4-3; D possibly corresponds to TRBD1 (6 bases). The CDR3 totals 17 residues. The germline V gene encodes CDR1 LGHNA and CDR2 YSLEER. Trimming took 4 bases from V and 2 from J, leaving 19 bases between them. The CDR3 nucleotides are TGCGCCAGCAGCCGGTCGCCACAGGGAAATCACACAGATACGCAGTATTTT. As protein: CASSRSPQGNHTDTQYF.

The rearrangement links TRBV28 to TRBJ2-5; TRBD1 is a possible D gene (5 bases). V gave up 3 bases and J gave up 0 bases, with 8 bases separating them. Germline loops: CDR1 MDHEN, CDR2 SYDVKM. This CDR3 contains 14 residues. The CDR3 loop reads CASSLFRDQETQYF. The CDR3 DNA reads TGTGCCAGCAGTTTGTTCAGGGACCAAGAGACCCAGTACTTC.

The V gene is TRBV6-1, the J gene TRBJ2-7; D is perhaps TRBD2 (6 bases). Trimming left V 8 bases short and J 2 bases short, with 13 bases between. Germline assignment: CDR1 MNHNS and CDR2 SASEGT. The CDR3 covers 13 residues. The CDR3 here is CASVREPPYEQYF. In DNA, the CDR3 is TGTGCCAGCGTACGGGAGCCCCCCTACGAGCAGTACTTC.

The rearrangement joins TRBV4-1 to TRBJ1-6, with D maybe TRBD1 (5 bases). There are 17 residues in the CDR3. The germline V gene has CDR1 MGHRA and CDR2 YSYEKL. Trimming removed 0 bases from V and 8 bases from J, with 17 bases in between. As DNA, the CDR3 is TGCGCCAGCAGCCAAGATAGGGGAGGAGGGAGGGATTCACCCCTCCACTTT. This translates into CASSQDRGGGRDSPLHF.

This clone was observed a few times. The rearrangement links TRBV7-2 to TRBJ2-1, with TRBD2 matching over 7 bases. The CDR3 loop spans 16 amino acids. Germline V lookup: CDR1 SGHTA, CDR2 FQGNSA. Unmatched junction bases numbered 10, after V lost 8 bases and J lost 0 bases. CDR3: CASLPQRDSSYNEQFF. The CDR3 bases are TGTGCCAGCCTACCCCAGCGGGATAGCTCCTACAATGAGCAGTTCTTC.

The CDR3 is CASSNRTSGSCPTDTQYF. The CDR3 nucleotides are TGTGCCAGCAGCAATAGGACTAGCGGGAGTTGTCCCACAGATACGCAGTATTTT. The rearrangement links TRBV5-6 to TRBJ2-3; TRBD2 agrees at 13 bases. The V and J ends lost 4 bases and 2 bases, in that order; junction bases with no gene match: 10. Per germline, CDR1 SGHDT and CDR2 YYEEEE. The CDR3 runs 18 residues.

This chain links TRBV21-1 with TRBJ2-5; the table's D call TRBD2 went unverified against the DNA. TRBV21-1 has pseudogene status. CDR3 length: 17 amino acids. This CDR3 is CASSSTTSGSEKGTQYF. The CDR3 DNA reads as TGTGCCAGCAGCAGTACGACTAGCGGAAGTGAGAAGGGGACCCAGTACTTC.

The V and J genes are TRBV6-8 and TRBJ2-3; D unclear. Germline V gene data show CDR1 as MNHGY and CDR2 as SAAAGT. Trimming took off 5 bases at V and 6 bases at J, with 6 bases between the two ends. The CDR3 runs to 11 residues. CDR3 nucleotide sequence: TGTGCCAGCAGTGAGGCTGATACGCAGTATTTT. Residues: CASSEADTQYF.

V usage is TRBV19 and J usage is TRBJ1-4, with 7 positions matching TRBD1. J gave up 8 bases and V 7 bases, and 7 bases lay outside the gene matches. The germline V gene has CDR1 LNHDA and CDR2 SQIVND (reference sequence). This CDR3 region has 13 residues. The CDR3 DNA sequence: TGTGCCAGTACCGACAGGGTTACCGAAAAACTGTTTTTT. Translating gives CASTDRVTEKLFF. The full variable domain, with the rest looked up from reference TRBV19 and TRBJ1-4, is DGGITQSPKYLFRKEGQNVTLSCEQNLNHDAMYWYRQDPGQGLRLIYYSQIVNDFQKGDIAEGYSVSREKKESFPLTVTSAQKNPTAFYLCASTDRVTEKLFFGSGTQLSVL.

This clone has a handful of counts. The rearrangement uses TRBV5-4 and TRBJ2-3; 8 bases fit TRBD2. Germline lookup yields CDR1 SGHNT and CDR2 YYREEE (reference sequence). The CDR3 is 18 amino acids. Germline trimming cut 4 bases from V and 3 bases from J; bases unmatched to any gene: 16. In nucleotides, the CDR3 is TGTGCCAGCAGCCTGTGGGCAGCGGGAGCGGAGGGGACAGATACGCAGTATTTT. Protein sequence: CASSLWAAGAEGTDTQYF.

The V call is TRBV9, the J call TRBJ2-1; D is unresolved. The germline V and J ends were trimmed by 4 bases and 8 bases, with 19 bases remaining between them. CDR3 size: 15 residues. The V gene's germline CDR1 is SGDLS and CDR2 YYNGEE. CDR3 sequence (DNA): TGTGCCAGCAGCCCCCAAGAGCCCCCTCGGGATGAGCAGTTCTTC. It yields the protein CASSPQEPPRDEQFF.

The rearrangement links TRBV29-1 to TRBJ2-1; maybe TRBD2 (5 bases). The CDR3 totals 10 residues. In germline, CDR1 is SQVTM, CDR2 ANQGSEA. Between the trimmed V and J ends, which lost 5 bases and 8 bases, there was a span of 7 bases. The CDR3 sequence is CSVPGDEQFF. DNA for the CDR3: TGCAGCGTTCCCGGGGATGAGCAGTTCTTC.

V gene TRBV25-1 combines with J gene TRBJ2-7, with TRBD1 matching over 8 bases. The CDR3 has 15 amino acids. In germline, CDR1 is MGHDK, CDR2 SYGVNS. The V gene end was trimmed by 6 bases and the J gene end by 2 bases; junction bases not matched to a gene: 9. CDR3 sequence reads: CASRGNGTGTYEQYF. The CDR3 coding sequence is TGTGCCAGCAGAGGGAACGGGACAGGCACCTACGAGCAGTACTTC.

This clone was seen more than once but under ten times. The V and J genes are TRBV27 and TRBJ2-7; 8 positions match TRBD1. Trimming at V came to 5 bases and at J to 5 bases, leaving 8 bases not matched to a gene. CDR1 and CDR2 (germline): MNHEY, SMNVEV (reference sequence). This CDR3 spans 14 amino acids. In DNA, the CDR3 is TGTGCCAGCAGTCCAGACAGGGGTGTGCACGAGCAGTACTTC. Amino acid sequence: CASSPDRGVHEQYF.

The rearrangement joins TRBV9 to TRBJ1-4; TRBD1 matches 10 bases. Germline trimming cut 4 bases from V and 6 bases from J; bases unmatched to any gene: 6. CDR3 length: 15 residues. CDR1 SGDLS and CDR2 YYNGEE come from the germline V gene. The CDR3 loop reads CASSLLGTGDEKLFF. The DNA of the CDR3 is TGTGCCAGCAGCCTACTTGGGACAGGGGATGAAAAACTGTTTTTT.

The rearrangement uses TRBV2 and TRBJ2-7; TRBD2 aligns across 11 bases. The CDR3 consists of 16 residues. The trim removed 4 bases at V and 3 bases at J, leaving 8 bases unmatched. Germline V gene data show CDR1 as SNHLY and CDR2 as FYNNEI. CDR3 sequence reads: CASSVWGTSGFYEQYF. CDR3 coding DNA: TGTGCCAGCAGTGTGTGGGGGACTAGCGGATTCTACGAGCAGTACTTC.

V usage is TRBV4-3 and J usage is TRBJ2-1, with 13 bases that match TRBD2. This CDR3 comprises 17 residues. Germline V gene lookup returns CDR1 LGHNA and CDR2 YSLEER. With V trimmed by 3 bases and J by 8 bases, 10 bases remained unmatched. CDR3 amino acids: CASSQKGRLAGGHEQFF. In DNA, the CDR3 is TGCGCCAGCAGCCAGAAAGGGCGACTAGCGGGAGGCCATGAGCAGTTCTTC.

The rearrangement links TRBV25-1 to TRBJ2-7, with TRBD2 matching over 8 bases. The CDR3 contains 15 residues. V gave up 4 bases and J gave up 2 bases; unmatched junction bases: 7. Per germline, CDR1 MGHDK and CDR2 SYGVNS. The CDR3 bases are TGTGCCAGCAGTGGACGACTAGCGTTTCCCTACGAGCAGTACTTC. Translation gives CASSGRLAFPYEQYF.

This clone was observed a handful of times. The V call is TRBV27, the J call TRBJ1-1; 7 bases are a match to TRBD1. This CDR3 region has 13 residues. Germline CDR1 and CDR2: MNHEY and SMNVEV (reference sequence). The V segment lost 6 bases and the J segment 5 bases; nucleotides outside the gene matches: 6. CDR3 region: CASSRTGETEAFF. As DNA, the CDR3 is TGTGCCAGCAGCCGAACAGGGGAAACTGAAGCTTTCTTT.